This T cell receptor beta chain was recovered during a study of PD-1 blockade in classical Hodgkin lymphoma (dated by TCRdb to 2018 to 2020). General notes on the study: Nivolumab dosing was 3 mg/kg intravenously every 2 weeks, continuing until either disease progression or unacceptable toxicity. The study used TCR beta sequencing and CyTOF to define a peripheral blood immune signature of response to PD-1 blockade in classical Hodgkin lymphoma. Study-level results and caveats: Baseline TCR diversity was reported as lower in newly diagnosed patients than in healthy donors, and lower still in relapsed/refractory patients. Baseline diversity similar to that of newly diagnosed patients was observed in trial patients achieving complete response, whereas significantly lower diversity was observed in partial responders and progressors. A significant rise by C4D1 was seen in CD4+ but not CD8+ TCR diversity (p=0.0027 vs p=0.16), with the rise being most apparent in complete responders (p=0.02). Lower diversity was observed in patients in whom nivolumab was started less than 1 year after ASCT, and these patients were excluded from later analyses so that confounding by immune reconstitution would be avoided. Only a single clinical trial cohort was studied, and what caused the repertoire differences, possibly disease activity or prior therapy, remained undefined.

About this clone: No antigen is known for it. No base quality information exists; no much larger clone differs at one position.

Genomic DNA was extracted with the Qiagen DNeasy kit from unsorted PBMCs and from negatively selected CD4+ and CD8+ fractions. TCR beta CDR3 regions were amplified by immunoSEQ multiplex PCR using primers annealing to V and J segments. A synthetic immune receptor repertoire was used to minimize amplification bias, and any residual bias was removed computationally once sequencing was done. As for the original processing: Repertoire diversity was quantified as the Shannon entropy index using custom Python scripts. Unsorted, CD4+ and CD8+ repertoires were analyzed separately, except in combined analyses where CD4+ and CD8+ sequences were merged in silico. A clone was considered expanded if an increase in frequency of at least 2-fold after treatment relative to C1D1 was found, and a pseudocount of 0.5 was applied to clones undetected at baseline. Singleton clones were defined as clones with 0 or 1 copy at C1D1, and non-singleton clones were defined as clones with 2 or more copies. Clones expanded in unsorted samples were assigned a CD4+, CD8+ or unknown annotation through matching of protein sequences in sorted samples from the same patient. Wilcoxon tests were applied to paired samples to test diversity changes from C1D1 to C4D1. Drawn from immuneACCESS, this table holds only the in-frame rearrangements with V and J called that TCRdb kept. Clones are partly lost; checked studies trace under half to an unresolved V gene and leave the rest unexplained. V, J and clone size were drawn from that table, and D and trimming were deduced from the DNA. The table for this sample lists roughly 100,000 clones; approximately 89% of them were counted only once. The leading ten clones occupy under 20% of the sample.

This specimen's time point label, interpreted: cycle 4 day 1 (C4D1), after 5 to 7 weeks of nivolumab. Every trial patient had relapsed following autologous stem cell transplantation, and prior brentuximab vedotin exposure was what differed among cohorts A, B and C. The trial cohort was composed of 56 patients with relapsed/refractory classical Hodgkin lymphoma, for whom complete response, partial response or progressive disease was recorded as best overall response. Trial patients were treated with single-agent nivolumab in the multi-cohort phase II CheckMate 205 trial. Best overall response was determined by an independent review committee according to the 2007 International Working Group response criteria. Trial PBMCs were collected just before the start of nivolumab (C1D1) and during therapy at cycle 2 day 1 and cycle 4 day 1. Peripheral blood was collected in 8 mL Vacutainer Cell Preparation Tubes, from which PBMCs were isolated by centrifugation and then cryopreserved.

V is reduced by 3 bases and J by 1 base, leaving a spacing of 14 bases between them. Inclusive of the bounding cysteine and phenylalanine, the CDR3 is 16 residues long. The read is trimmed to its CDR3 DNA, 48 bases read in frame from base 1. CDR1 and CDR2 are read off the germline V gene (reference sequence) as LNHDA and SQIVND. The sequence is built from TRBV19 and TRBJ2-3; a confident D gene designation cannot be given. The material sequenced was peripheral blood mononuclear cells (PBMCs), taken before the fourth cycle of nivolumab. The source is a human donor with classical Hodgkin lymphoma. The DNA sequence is TGTGCCAGTAGTATCGGCCCTAGTGGCGGCACAGATACGCAGTATTTT. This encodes CASSIGPSGGTDTQYF.